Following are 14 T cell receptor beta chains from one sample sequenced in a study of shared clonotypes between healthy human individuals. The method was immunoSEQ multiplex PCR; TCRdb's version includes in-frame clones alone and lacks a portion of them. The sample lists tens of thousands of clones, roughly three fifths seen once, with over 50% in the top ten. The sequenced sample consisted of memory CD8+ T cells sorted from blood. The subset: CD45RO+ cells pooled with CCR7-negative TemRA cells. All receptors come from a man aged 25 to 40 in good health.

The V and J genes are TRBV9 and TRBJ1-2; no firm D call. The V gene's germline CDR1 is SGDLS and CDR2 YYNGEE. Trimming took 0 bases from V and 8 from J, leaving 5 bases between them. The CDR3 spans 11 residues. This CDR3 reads CASSVGTGYTF. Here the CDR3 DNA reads TGTGCCAGCAGCGTAGGCACAGGCTACACCTTC. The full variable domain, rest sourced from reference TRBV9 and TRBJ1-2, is DSGVTQTPKHLITATGQRVTLRCSPRSGDLSVYWYQQSLDQGLQFLIQYYNGEERAKGNILERFSAQQFPDLHSELNLSSLELGDSALYFCASSVGTGYTFGSGTRLTVV.

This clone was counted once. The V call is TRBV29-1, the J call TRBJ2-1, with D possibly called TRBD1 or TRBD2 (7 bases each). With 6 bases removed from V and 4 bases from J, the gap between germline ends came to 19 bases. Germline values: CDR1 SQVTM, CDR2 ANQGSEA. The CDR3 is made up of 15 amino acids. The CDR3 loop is CSVRPDREGYNEQFF. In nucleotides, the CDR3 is TGCAGCGTCCGACCCGACAGGGAGGGTTACAATGAGCAGTTCTTC.

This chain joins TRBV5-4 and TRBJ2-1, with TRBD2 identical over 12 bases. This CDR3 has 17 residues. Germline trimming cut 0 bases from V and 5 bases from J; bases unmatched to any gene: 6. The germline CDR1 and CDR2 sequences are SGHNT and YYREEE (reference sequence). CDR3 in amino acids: CASSLATSGRGNNEQFF. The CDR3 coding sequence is TGTGCCAGCAGCTTGGCGACTAGCGGGAGAGGAAACAATGAGCAGTTCTTC.

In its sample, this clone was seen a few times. CDR3 residues: CASSYEGNIQYF. CDR3 coding DNA: TGTGCCAGCAGTTACGAGGGCAACATTCAGTACTTC. The chain carries TRBV6-5 and TRBJ2-4; D is possibly TRBD2 (5 bases). Trimming took off 2 bases at V and 7 bases at J, with 6 bases between the two ends. The CDR3 contains 12 residues. Germline V gene lookup returns CDR1 MNHEY and CDR2 SVGAGI.

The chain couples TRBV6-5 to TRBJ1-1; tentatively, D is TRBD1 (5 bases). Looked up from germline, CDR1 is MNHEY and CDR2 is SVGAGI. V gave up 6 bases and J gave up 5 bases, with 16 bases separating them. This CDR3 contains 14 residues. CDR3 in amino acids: CASRRTTRKTEAFF. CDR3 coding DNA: TGTGCCAGCAGGAGGACAACAAGAAAGACTGAAGCTTTCTTT.

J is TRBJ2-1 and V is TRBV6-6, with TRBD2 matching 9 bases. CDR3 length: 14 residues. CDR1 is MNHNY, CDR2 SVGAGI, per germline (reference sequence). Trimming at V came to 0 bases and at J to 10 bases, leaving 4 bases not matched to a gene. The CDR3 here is CASSYSNAGGEQFF. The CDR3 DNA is TGTGCCAGCAGTTACTCGAACGCGGGGGGGGAGCAGTTCTTC.

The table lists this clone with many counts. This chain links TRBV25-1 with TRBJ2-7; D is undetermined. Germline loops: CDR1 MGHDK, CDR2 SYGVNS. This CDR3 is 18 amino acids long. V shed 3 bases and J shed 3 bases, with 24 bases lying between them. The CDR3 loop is CASSDSKRIELGRYEQYF. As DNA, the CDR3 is TGTGCCAGCAGTGATAGCAAGCGAATCGAGTTAGGGCGCTACGAGCAGTACTTC.

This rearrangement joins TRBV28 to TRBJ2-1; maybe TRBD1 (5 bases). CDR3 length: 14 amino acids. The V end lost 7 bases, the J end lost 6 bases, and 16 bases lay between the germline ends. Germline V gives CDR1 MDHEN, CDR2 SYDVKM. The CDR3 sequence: CASIRVGAGNEQFF. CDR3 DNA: TGTGCCAGCATACGGGTTGGGGCTGGCAATGAGCAGTTCTTC.

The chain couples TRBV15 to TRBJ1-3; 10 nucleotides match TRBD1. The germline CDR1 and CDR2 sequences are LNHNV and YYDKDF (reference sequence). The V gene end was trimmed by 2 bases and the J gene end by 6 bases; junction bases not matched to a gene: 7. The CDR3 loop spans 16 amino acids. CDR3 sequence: CATSRSRGQGENTIYF. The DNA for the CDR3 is TGTGCCACCAGCAGAAGTAGAGGACAGGGGGAAAACACCATATATTTT.

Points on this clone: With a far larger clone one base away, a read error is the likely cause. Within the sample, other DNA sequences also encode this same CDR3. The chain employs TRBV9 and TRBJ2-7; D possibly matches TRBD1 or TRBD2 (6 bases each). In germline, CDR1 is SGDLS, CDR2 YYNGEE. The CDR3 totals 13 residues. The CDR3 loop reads CASSREGGYEQYF. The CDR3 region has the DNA TGTGCTAGCTCCCGTGAGGGGGGCTACGAGCAGTACTTC.

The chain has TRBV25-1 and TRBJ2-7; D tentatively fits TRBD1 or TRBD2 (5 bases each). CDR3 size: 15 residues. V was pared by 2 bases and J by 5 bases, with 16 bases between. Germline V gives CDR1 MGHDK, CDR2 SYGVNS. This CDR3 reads CASSEVVAGTHEQYF. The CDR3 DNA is TGTGCCAGCAGTGAAGTGGTTGCAGGGACCCACGAGCAGTACTTC.

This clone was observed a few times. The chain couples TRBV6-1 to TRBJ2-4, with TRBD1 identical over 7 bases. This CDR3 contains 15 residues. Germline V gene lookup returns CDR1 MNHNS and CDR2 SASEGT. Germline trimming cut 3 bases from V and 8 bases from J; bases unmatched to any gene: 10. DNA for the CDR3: TGTGCCAGCAGTGAGGCCGGGACAGTAGGGGACATTCAGTACTTC. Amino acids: CASSEAGTVGDIQYF.

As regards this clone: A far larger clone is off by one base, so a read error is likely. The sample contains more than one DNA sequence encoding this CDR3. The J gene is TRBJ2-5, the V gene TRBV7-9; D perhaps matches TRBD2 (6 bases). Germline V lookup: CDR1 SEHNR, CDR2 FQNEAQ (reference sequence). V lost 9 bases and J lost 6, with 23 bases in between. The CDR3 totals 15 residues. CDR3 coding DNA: TGTGCCAGTAGCCCCCTTGGAGGGGTGGAGAAGACCCAGTACTTC. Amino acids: CASSPLGGVEKTQYF.

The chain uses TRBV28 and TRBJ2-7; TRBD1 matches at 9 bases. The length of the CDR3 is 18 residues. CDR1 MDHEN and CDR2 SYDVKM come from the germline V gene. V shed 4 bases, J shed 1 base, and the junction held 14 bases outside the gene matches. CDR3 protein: CASSSPLYRDRVSYEQYF. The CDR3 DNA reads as TGTGCCAGCAGTTCCCCCCTCTACCGGGACAGGGTTTCCTACGAGCAGTACTTC.